This is a list of T cell receptor beta chains from one sample in a study of cytomegalovirus exposure and HLA in healthy donors. Libraries were prepared by immunoSEQ multiplex PCR; TCRdb keeps only in-frame clonotypes and omits some of them. This sample has 50,000 or so clones, with 94% found just once. The material sequenced was PBMCs. These receptor sequences come from a woman aged 18-29 years in good health and CMV-seropositive. The CDR3 runs from the conserved cysteine through the conserved F or W. A D gene is named only where the DNA matches it firmly. Only part of the rows carry a size: once, few, many, or a class if the clone is expanded.

>TRBJ1-5|-|TRBV19|hyperexpanded
TGTGCCAGTAGTCCAGGGGAGAGTCAGCCCCAGCATTTT
CASSPGESQPQHF
>TRBJ1-2|-|TRBV28|-
TGTGCCAGCAGTTTCTGGGACACCTACTATAACTATGGCTACACCTTC
CASSFWDTYYNYGYTF
>TRBJ2-1|TRBD1|TRBV6-1|-
TGTGCCAGCAGTGAATGGGGGACAGAGCCCTACAATGAGCAGTTCTTC
CASSEWGTEPYNEQFF
>TRBJ2-5|TRBD2|TRBV5-1|-
TGCGCCAGCAGCTGGCAGGGACTAGCTGATCAAGAGACCCAGTACTTC
CASSWQGLADQETQYF
>TRBJ2-1|-|TRBV6-1|-
TGTGCCAGCAGTGAAGTGGGAGACGATGAGCAGTTCTTC
CASSEVGDDEQFF
>TRBJ1-4|TRBD1|TRBV5-8|-
TGTGCCAGCAGCCAAACCGGGACAGATTATGAAAAACTGTTTTTT
CASSQTGTDYEKLFF
>TRBJ1-1|-|TRBV27|-
TGTGCCAGCAGTTTAGGCAAGAACACTGAAGCTTTCTTT
CASSLGKNTEAFF
>TRBJ1-1|-|TRBV27|-
TGTGCCAGCAGTCAATTTCAGAACACTGAAGCTTTCTTT
CASSQFQNTEAFF
>TRBJ1-1|-|TRBV9|once
TGTGCCAGCAGCTCCTTTGACAAGAACACTGAAGCTTTCTTT
CASSSFDKNTEAFF
>TRBJ1-5|-|TRBV28|-
TGTGCCAGCAGTTTTAGGGGCCCAGATCAGCCCCAGCATTTT
CASSFRGPDQPQHF
>TRBJ2-1|-|TRBV5-1|-
TGCGCCAGCAGCTCCTTAGCGAGTGGAAAAAATGAGCAGTTCTTC
CASSSLASGKNEQFF
>TRBJ2-1|-|TRBV27|-
TGTGCCAGCAGTCCCCCCGCTGGCGTAGGGGGGGGCAAGCAGTTCTTC
CASSPPAGVGGGKQFF
>TRBJ2-6|-|TRBV7-9|-
TGTGCCAGCAGCTTAGGAGGCAGGGTCCTCTCTGGGGCCAACGTCCTGACTTTC
CASSLGGRVLSGANVLTF
>TRBJ2-5|-|TRBV11-2|-
TGTGCCAGCAGCTCCCACGCTGCGGAGACCCAGTACTTC
CASSSHAAETQYF
>TRBJ1-1|-|TRBV27|-
TGTGCCAGCACAGGGCGAGGCACTGAAGCTTTCTTT
CASTGRGTEAFF
>TRBJ2-7|-|TRBV6-5|-
TGTGCCAGCAGCCAAGGACTGAACTCCTACGAGCAGTACTTC
CASSQGLNSYEQYF
>TRBJ1-4|-|TRBV5-8|-
TGTGCCAGCAGCTTCGGAGCAGGAGGCACTAATGAAAAACTGTTTTTT
CASSFGAGGTNEKLFF
>TRBJ2-5|-|TRBV19|-
TGTGCCAGTAGTCTCCGGACAGGAGGGGAGACCCAGTACTTC
CASSLRTGGETQYF
>TRBJ2-7|TRBD1|TRBV27|-
TGTGCCAGCAGTCCAGACCGGGACAGATCCTACGAGCAGTACTTC
CASSPDRDRSYEQYF
>TRBJ2-2|TRBD2|TRBV27|-
TGTGCCAGCAGAGGACTAGCGGGAACCCTGACGAACACCGGGGAGCTGTTTTTT
CASRGLAGTLTNTGELFF
>TRBJ1-2|-|TRBV30|once
TGTGCCTGGAGGACAGTGTATGGCTACACCTTC
CAWRTVYGYTF
>TRBJ1-1|-|TRBV4-1|-
TGCGCCAGCAGCCAACCTGCAGGGTCCATGAACACTGAAGCTTTCTTT
CASSQPAGSMNTEAFF
>TRBJ2-1|TRBD2|TRBV6-5|-
TGTGCCAGCAGTTACTCGCCTAGCGGGAGCGACAATGAGCAGTTCTTC
CASSYSPSGSDNEQFF
>TRBJ2-2|-|TRBV5-5|-
TGTGCCAGCAGCTTAAACGGGATCTACACCGGGGAGCTGTTTTTT
CASSLNGIYTGELFF
>TRBJ1-1|-|TRBV6-5|-
TGTGCCAGCAGTTACTCGAGTAGGGGGGAAGCTTTCTTT
CASSYSSRGEAFF
>TRBJ2-1|TRBD2|TRBV28|-
TGTGCCAGCAGTTTAGGACTAGCTTACAATGAGCAGTTCTTC
CASSLGLAYNEQFF
>TRBJ2-7|TRBD1|TRBV19|once
TGTGCCAGTAGTCCGCGACAGGGAGACAGGCACGAGCAGTACTTC
CASSPRQGDRHEQYF
>TRBJ2-1|-|TRBV28|-
TGTGCCAGCAGTCTCCTCTACAATGAGCAGTTCTTC
CASSLLYNEQFF
>TRBJ2-3|TRBD2|TRBV23-1|-
TGCGCCAGCAGATTTATAGCGGGAGGGCCGAAGACTAGCACAGATACGCAGTATTTT
CASRFIAGGPKTSTDTQYF
>TRBJ2-2|-|TRBV28|-
TGTGCCAGCACCCCCCGAACGAGACAGGAGAACACCGGGGAGCTGTTTTTT
CASTPRTRQENTGELFF
>TRBJ1-4|-|TRBV9|-
TGTGCCAGCAGTTCGGGAGATAACACTAATGAAAAACTGTTTTTT
CASSSGDNTNEKLFF
>TRBJ2-5|-|TRBV5-6|-
TGTGCCAGCAGCTTGGTAGGCAGGCAAGAGACCCAGTACTTC
CASSLVGRQETQYF
>TRBJ2-1|-|TRBV28|once
TGTGCCAGCAGTCCCCCGCTGGAAGGGGGGCAGTTCTTC
CASSPPLEGGQFF
>TRBJ1-1|TRBD1|TRBV29-1|-
TGCAGCGCCACACAGGGGATGAACACTGAAGCTTTCTTT
CSATQGMNTEAFF
>TRBJ2-7|-|TRBV27|-
TGTGCCAGCAGTCCGGGACTCGGTACGGGGGAGCAGTACTTC
CASSPGLGTGEQYF
>TRBJ2-2|TRBD2|TRBV6-1|-
TGTGCCAGCGGGGGGACTAGCGGCGACACCGGGGAGCTGTTTTTT
CASGGTSGDTGELFF
>TRBJ2-6|-|TRBV6-1|medium-sized
TGTGCCAGCAGTGAAGCAGGGGCTGGGGCCAACGTCCTGACTTTC
CASSEAGAGANVLTF
>TRBJ1-1|-|TRBV5-1|-
TGCGCCAGCAGCTGGCAAAAACAAACAGTGAACACTGAAGCTTTCTTT
CASSWQKQTVNTEAFF
>TRBJ2-2|TRBD1|TRBV5-1|once
TGCGCCAGCAGAACAACCCTGGGACAGATTAGGGAGCTGTTTTTT
CASRTTLGQIRELFF
>TRBJ2-5|TRBD1|TRBV19|-
TGTGCCAGTAGTTCGGGGACAGGGAACCAAGAGACCCAGTACTTC
CASSSGTGNQETQYF
>TRBJ1-1|-|TRBV11-2|-
TGTGCCAGCAGCGGGGGGGTTGAAGCTTTCTTT
CASSGGVEAFF
>TRBJ2-3|TRBD1|TRBV14|-
TGTGCCAGCTCCCGAGGGGGCCTCACAGATACGCAGTATTTT
CASSRGGLTDTQYF
>TRBJ2-3|-|TRBV10-3|-
TGTGCCATCAGTGTCGGGACTAGCACAGATACGCAGTATTTT
CAISVGTSTDTQYF
>TRBJ1-1|TRBD1|TRBV4-2|-
TGTGCCAGCAGCTTCGGACAGGGGGAGACTGAAGCTTTCTTT
CASSFGQGETEAFF
>TRBJ2-2|TRBD2|TRBV15|-
TGTGCCACCAGCAGAGCGGAGGGAGGGTATCGGCTGTTTTTT
CATSRAEGGYRLFF
>TRBJ2-1|-|TRBV28|-
TGTGCCACCATCAACAGGGGGGGGAACAATGAGCAGTTCTTC
CATINRGGNNEQFF
>TRBJ2-5|TRBD1|TRBV10-2|-
TGCGCCAGCCGTCGGCAGGGGGCAGAGACCCAGTACTTC
CASRRQGAETQYF
>TRBJ2-7|TRBD1|TRBV28|-
TGTGCCAGCAGACCCCCGGGACAGGGGGCGCGAGGGGACTTC
CASRPPGQGARGDF
>TRBJ1-1|-|TRBV6-5|-
TGTGCCAGCAGTTCCCTAGGGGGGGGGATTGAAGCTTTCTTT
CASSSLGGGIEAFF
>TRBJ2-3|TRBD2|TRBV7-8|-
TGTGCCAGCAGCTTTTCGAGCGGGAGGAGCACAGATACGCAGTATTTT
CASSFSSGRSTDTQYF